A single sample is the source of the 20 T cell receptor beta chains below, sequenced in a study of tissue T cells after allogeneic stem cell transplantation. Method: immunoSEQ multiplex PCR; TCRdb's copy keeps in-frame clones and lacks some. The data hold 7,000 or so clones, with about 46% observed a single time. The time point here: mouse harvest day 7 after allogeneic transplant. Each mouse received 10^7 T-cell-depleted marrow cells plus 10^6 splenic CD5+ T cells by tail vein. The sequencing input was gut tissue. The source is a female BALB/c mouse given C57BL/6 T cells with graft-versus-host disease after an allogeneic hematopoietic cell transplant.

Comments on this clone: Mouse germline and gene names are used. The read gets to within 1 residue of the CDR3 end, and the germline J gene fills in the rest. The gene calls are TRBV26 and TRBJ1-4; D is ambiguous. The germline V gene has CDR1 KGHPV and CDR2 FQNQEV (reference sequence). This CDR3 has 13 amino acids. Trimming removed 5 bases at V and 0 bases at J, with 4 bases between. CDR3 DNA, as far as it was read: TGTGCCAGCAGTACAATTTCCAACGAAAGATTATTT. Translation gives CASSTISNERLF. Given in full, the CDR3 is CASSTISNERLFF. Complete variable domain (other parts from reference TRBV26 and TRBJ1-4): NSKVIQTPRYLVKGQGQKAKMRCIPEKGHPVVFWYQQNKNNEFKFLINFQNQEVLQQIDMTEKRFSAECPSNSPCSLEIQSSEAGDSALYLCASSTISNERLFFGHGTKLSVL.

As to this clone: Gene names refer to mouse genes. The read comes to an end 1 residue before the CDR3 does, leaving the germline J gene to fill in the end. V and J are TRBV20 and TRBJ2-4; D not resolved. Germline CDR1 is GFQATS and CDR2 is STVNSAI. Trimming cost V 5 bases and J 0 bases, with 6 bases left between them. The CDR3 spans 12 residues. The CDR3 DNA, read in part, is TGTGGTGCTCTGAGAAGTCAAAACACCTTGTAC. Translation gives CGALRSQNTLY. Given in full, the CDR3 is CGALRSQNTLYF. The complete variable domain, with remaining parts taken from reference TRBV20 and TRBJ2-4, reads GALVYQYPRRTICKSGTSMRMECQAVGFQATSVAWYRQSPQKTFELIALSTVNSAIKYEQNFTQEKFPISHPNLSFSSMTVLNAYLEDRGLYLCGALRSQNTLYFGAGTRLSVL.

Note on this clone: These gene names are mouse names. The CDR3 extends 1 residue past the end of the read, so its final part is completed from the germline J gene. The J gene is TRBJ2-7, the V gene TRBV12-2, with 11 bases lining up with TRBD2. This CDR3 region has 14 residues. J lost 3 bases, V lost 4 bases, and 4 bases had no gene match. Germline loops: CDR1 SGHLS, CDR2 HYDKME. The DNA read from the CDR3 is TGTGCCAGCTCCTTCGACTGGGGGGGCTATGAACAGTAC. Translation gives CASSFDWGGYEQY. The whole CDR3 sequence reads CASSFDWGGYEQYF.

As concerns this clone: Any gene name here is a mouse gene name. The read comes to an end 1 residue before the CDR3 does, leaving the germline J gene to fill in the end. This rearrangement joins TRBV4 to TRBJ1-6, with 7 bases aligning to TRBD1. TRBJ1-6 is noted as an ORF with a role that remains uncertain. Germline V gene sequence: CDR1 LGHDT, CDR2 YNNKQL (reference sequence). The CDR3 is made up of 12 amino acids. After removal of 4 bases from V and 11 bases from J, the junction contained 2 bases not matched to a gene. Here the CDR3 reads CASSLGQTPLYF. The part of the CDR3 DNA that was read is TGTGCCAGCAGCTTGGGACAGACGCCCCTCTAC.

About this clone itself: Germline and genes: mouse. Incomplete CDR3 DNA: TGTGCCAGCAGTCACCAGTCTAGTGCAGAAACGCTGTAT. It yields the protein CASSHQSSAETLY. The whole CDR3 reads CASSHQSSAETLYF. The chain employs TRBV26 and TRBJ2-3; D gene ambiguous. Sequencing ends 1 residue short of the CDR3 end; the germline J gene provides the rest. The CDR3 runs 14 residues. V was shortened by 4 bases and J by 0 bases, with 8 bases between the two germline ends. Germline V gene sequence: CDR1 KGHPV, CDR2 FQNQEV (reference sequence).

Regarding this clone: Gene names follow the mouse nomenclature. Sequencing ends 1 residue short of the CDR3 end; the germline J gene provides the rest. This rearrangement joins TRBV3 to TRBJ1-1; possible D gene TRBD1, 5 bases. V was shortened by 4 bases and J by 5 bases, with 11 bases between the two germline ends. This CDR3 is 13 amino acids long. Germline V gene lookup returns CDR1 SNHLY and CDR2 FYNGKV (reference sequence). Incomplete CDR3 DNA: TGTGCCAGCAGCTCCGGGACGTCGACAGAAGTCTTC. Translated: CASSSGTSTEVF. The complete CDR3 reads CASSSGTSTEVFF.

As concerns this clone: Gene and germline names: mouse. This CDR3 reads CASNQGYEQYF. Incomplete CDR3 DNA: TGTGCTAGCAACCAGGGGTATGAACAGTAC. The J gene is TRBJ2-7, the V gene TRBV29; weak D call: TRBD1 (6 bases). The CDR3 extends 1 residue past the end of the read, so its final part is completed from the germline J gene. V lost 7 bases to trimming and J lost 4 bases, with 8 bases between them. Germline-derived CDR1 and CDR2 are MSHET and SYDVDS. The CDR3 contains 11 residues.

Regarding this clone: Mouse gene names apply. The CDR3 loop reads CASSVSGQNTLYF. The sequenced part of the CDR3 DNA is TGTGCCAGCAGCGTAAGCGGTCAAAACACCTTGTAC. The chain combines TRBV3 with TRBJ2-4; no definite D call. The CDR3 extends 1 residue past the end of the read, so its final part is completed from the germline J gene. Trimming removed 5 bases from V and 1 base from J, with 7 bases in between. Per germline, CDR1 SNHLY and CDR2 FYNGKV (reference sequence). This CDR3 is built from 13 residues.

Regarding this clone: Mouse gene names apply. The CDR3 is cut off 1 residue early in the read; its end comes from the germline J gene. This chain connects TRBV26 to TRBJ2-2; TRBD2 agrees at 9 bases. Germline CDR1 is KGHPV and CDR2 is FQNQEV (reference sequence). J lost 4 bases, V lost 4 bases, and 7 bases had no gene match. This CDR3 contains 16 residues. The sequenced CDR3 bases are TGTGCCAGCAGTCCTCGACTGGGGGAGGGCACCGGGCAGCTCTAC. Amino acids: CASSPRLGEGTGQLY. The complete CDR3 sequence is CASSPRLGEGTGQLYF.

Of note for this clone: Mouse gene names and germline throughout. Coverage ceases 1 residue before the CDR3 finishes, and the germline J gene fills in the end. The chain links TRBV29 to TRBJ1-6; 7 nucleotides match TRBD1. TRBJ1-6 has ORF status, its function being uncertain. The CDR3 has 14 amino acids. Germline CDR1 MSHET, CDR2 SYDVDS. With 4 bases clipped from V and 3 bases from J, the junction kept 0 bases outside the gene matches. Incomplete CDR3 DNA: TGTGCTAGCAGTTCAGGGGGCTATAATTCGCCCCTCTAC. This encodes CASSSGGYNSPLY. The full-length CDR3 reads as CASSSGGYNSPLYF.

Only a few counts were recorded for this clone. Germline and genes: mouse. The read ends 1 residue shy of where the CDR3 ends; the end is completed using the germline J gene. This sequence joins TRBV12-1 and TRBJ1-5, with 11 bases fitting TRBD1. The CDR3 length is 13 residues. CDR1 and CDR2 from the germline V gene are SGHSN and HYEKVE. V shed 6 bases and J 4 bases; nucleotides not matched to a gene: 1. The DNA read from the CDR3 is TGTGCCAGCCGGGACAGGGGGAACCAGGCTCCGCTT. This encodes CASRDRGNQAPL. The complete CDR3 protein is CASRDRGNQAPLF. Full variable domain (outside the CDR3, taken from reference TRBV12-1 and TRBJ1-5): DSGVVQSPRHIIKEKGGRSVLTCIPISGHSNVVWYQQTLGKELKFLIQHYEKVERDKGFLPSRFSVQQFDDYHSEMNMSALELEDSAMYFCASRDRGNQAPLFGEGTRLSVL.

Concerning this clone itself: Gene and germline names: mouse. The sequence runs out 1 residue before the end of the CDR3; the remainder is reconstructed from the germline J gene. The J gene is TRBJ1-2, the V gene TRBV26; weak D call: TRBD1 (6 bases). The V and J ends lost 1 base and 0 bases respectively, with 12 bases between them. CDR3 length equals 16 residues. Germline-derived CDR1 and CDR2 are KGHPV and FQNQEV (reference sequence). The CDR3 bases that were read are TGTGCCAGCAGTCTGTTTAGGGGGGCCGCAAACTCCGACTACACC. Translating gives CASSLFRGAANSDYT. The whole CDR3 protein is CASSLFRGAANSDYTF.

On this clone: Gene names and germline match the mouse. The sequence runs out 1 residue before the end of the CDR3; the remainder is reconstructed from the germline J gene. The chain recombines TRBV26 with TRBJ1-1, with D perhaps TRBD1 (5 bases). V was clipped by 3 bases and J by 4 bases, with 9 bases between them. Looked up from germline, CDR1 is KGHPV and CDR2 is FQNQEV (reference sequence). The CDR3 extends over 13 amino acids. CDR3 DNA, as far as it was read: TGTGCCAGCAGTCTTGGGGGGAGCACAGAAGTCTTC. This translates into CASSLGGSTEVF. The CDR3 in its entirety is CASSLGGSTEVFF.

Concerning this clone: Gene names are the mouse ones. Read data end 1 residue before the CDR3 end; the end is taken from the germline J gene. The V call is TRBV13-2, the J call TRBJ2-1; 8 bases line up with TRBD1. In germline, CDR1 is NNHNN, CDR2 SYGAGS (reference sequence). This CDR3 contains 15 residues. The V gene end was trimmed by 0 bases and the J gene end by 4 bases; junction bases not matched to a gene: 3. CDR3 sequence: CASGDGTGRYAEQFF. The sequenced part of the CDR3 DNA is TGTGCCAGCGGTGATGGGACAGGGAGATATGCTGAGCAGTTC.

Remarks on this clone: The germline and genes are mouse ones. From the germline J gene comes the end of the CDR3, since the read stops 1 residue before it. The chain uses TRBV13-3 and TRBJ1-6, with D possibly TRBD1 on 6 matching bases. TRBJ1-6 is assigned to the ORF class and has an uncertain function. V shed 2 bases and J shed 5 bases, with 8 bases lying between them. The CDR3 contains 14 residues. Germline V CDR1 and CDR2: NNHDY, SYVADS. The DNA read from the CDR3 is TGTGCCAGCAGTGAAAACAGGGATAATTCGCCCCTCTAC. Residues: CASSENRDNSPLY. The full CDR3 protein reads CASSENRDNSPLYF.

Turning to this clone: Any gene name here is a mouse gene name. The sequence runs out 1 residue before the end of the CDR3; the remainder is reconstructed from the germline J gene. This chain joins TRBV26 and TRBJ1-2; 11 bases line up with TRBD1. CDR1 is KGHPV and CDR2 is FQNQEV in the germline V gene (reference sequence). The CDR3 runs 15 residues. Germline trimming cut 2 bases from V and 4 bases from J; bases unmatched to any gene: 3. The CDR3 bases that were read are TGTGCCAGCAGTCTGCCGGGGACAGGGGGCTCCGACTACACC. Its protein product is CASSLPGTGGSDYT. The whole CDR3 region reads CASSLPGTGGSDYTF.

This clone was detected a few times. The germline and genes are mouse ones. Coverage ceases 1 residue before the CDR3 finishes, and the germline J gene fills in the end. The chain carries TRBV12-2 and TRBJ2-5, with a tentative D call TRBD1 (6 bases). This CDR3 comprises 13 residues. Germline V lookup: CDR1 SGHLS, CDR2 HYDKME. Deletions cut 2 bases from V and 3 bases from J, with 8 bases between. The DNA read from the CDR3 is TGTGCCAGCTCTCCCGGGACACAAGACACCCAGTAC. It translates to CASSPGTQDTQY. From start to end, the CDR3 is CASSPGTQDTQYF.

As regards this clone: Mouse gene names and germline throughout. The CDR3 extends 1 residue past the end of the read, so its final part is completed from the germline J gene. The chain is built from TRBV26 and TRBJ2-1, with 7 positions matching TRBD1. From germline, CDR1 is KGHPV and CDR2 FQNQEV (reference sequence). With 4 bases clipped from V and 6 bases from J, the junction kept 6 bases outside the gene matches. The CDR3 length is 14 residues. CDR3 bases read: TGTGCCAGCAGTCGTCACAGGGGTGGTGCTGAGCAGTTC. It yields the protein CASSRHRGGAEQF. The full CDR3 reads CASSRHRGGAEQFF.

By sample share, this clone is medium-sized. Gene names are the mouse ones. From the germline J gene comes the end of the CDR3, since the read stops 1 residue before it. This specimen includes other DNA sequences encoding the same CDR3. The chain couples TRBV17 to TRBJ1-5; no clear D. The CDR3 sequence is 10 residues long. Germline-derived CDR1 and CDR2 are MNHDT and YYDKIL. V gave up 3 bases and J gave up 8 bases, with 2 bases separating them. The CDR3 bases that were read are TGTGCTAGCAGTAGGAAGGCTCCGCTT. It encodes CASSRKAPL. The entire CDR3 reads CASSRKAPLF. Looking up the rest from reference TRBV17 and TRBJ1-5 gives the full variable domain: DTTVKQNPRYKLARVGKPVNLICSQTMNHDTMYWYQKKPNQAPKLLLFYYDKILNREADTFEKFQSSRPNNSFCSLYIGSAGLEYSAMYLCASSRKAPLFGEGTRLSVL.

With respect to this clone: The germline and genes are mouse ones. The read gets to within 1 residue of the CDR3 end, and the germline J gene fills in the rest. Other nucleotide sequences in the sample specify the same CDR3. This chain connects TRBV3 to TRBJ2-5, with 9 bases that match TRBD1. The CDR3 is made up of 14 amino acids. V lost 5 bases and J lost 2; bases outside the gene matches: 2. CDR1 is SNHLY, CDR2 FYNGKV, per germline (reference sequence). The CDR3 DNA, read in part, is TGTGCCAGCAGCCTACAGGGGGCCCAAGACACCCAGTAC. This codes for CASSLQGAQDTQY. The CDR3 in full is CASSLQGAQDTQYF.